The text below deals with one TCR beta chain. Its antigen is as yet unknown. This CDR3 region has 14 residues. V lost 3 bases to trimming and J lost 4 bases, with 10 bases between them. CDR1 and CDR2 from the germline V gene are KGHSH and LQKENI. This record comes from a study of T cell responses to AZD1222 COVID-19 vaccine. The table came from immunoSEQ multiplex PCR; TCRdb's copy has only in-frame clones and leaves some out. The sample holds 120,000 to 150,000 clones, roughly nine tenths seen once. General study findings and limits: Repertoire sampling occurred only after the peak T cell response. CD4 TCRs covered the whole spike, strongest at regions 160-218 and 743-854. Clonal diversity was possibly underestimated, and white British individuals and females predominated among donors. Reportedly, nearly half of unique spike TCRs recognized epitopes outside B.1.351/B.1.1.7 mutations.

The V gene is TRBV18, the J gene TRBJ1-3; D unclear. The source was peripheral blood, collected on day 0 of AZD1222 vaccination. The TCR originated in an adult in good health. The DNA for the CDR3 is TGTGCCAGCTCACCCATGACAAGAGGAAACACCATATATTTT. It yields the protein CASSPMTRGNTIYF.